This TCR beta chain was observed in a study of T cell repertoires in cytomegalovirus infection. Study overall: Recently identified HLA-C-restricted CMV epitopes were among the peptides used. Shared public TCR beta signatures pointed to both CMV infection and a matching HLA type. Study-level results: It was HLA-C-restricted CMV-specific TCR beta clonotypes that dominated the response ex vivo.

A note on this clonotype: The antigen is not known.

TCRdb recomputed calls from the reads with MiXCR, one row per CDR3 protein. The sample has 340,000 or so distinct CDR3 sequences; approximately 25% are singletons. This sequence originates from a human donor in good health (CMV status not recorded). Some clones in this sample may be carry-over from other donors' samples. Sequencing was performed on cultured PBMCs, taken from culture after CMV antigen stimulation.

In DNA form, the CDR3 reads TGTGCCAGCAGCTTAGTGGTTCCGACTGCTGAAGCTTTCTTT. Translation: CASSLVVPTAEAFF. The chain links TRBV7-9 to TRBJ1-1; unclear D gene. The germline gives CDR1 SEHNR, CDR2 FQNEAQ (reference sequence). CDR3 length: 14 residues. Trimming took 1 base from V and 6 from J, leaving 12 bases between them.